Listed here are 20 T cell receptor beta chains from one sample, sequenced in a study of blood T cell repertoires in COVID-19. Using immunoSEQ multiplex PCR, the repertoire was profiled, and TCRdb retains in-frame clones only, with some absent. This table holds 200,000 to 300,000 clones, around 87% found once. The sequencing input was peripheral blood. The receptors shown here come from a woman aged 55-75 years with COVID-19, enrolled during active disease.

CDR3 in amino acids: CASSQGNSHYGYTF. The CDR3 DNA sequence: TGTGCCAGCAGCCAAGGAAACAGCCACTATGGCTACACCTTC. The chain couples TRBV4-2 to TRBJ1-2; no clear D. The length of the CDR3 is 14 residues. The germline CDR1 and CDR2 sequences are LGHNA and YNFKEQ. Trimming took 1 base from V and 3 from J, leaving 9 bases between them.

The rearrangement uses TRBV18 and TRBJ1-2; D perhaps matches TRBD1 (6 bases). Germline values: CDR1 KGHSH, CDR2 LQKENI. The CDR3 extends over 15 amino acids. V lost 2 bases to trimming and J lost 2 bases, with 12 bases between them. Here the CDR3 DNA reads TGTGCCAGCTCACCAGCAGGGGCCGAGAACTATGGCTACACCTTC. It codes for CASSPAGAENYGYTF.

The rearrangement links TRBV5-4 to TRBJ2-3; 10 positions agree with TRBD2. The CDR3 totals 16 residues. Germline assignment: CDR1 SGHNT and CDR2 YYREEE (reference sequence). J gave up 5 bases and V 2 bases, and 8 bases lay outside the gene matches. CDR3 amino acids: CASSFASGRFGDTQYF. The CDR3 region has the DNA TGTGCCAGCAGCTTCGCTAGCGGGAGATTTGGAGATACGCAGTATTTT.

This chain connects TRBV6-5 to TRBJ2-2; possible D gene TRBD2, 7 bases. Trimming took 6 bases from V and 4 from J, leaving 15 bases between them. Per germline, CDR1 MNHEY and CDR2 SVGAGI. CDR3 length: 15 residues. CDR3 DNA: TGTGCCAGCAGGGGGGGGCAGGGCGGCACCGGGGAGCTGTTTTTT. It codes for CASRGGQGGTGELFF.

V and J are TRBV27 and TRBJ1-4, with 8 bases identical to TRBD1. Germline V gene sequence: CDR1 MNHEY, CDR2 SMNVEV (reference sequence). V lost 4 bases to trimming and J lost 6 bases; unmatched junction nucleotides: 7. The CDR3 totals 15 residues. The CDR3 coding sequence is TGTGCCAGCAGTTCCCGGACAGGGAAGTATGAAAAACTGTTTTTT. Amino acids: CASSSRTGKYEKLFF.

In regard to this clone: One end of the junction fails to match germline, which may point to a read error. The rearrangement links TRBV4-1 to TRBJ2-1; perhaps TRBD2 as D (6 bases). CDR1 and CDR2 (germline): MGHRA, YSYEKL. CDR3 size: 19 residues. This chain's CDR3 is CASSQGIEPTRGPYNEQFF. The CDR3 nucleotides read TGCGCCAGCAGCCAAGGAATAGAACCCACGCGGGGACCCTATAATGAGCAGTTCTTC.

The chain uses TRBV3-1 (or the pseudogene TRBV3-2) and TRBJ1-2, with unresolved D. This CDR3 region has 17 residues. V was shortened by 0 bases and J by 0 bases, with 14 bases between the two germline ends. Germline assignment: CDR1 LGHDT and CDR2 YNNKEL (reference sequence). CDR3 DNA sequence: TGTGCCAGCAGCCAAGAAGGCGGCCGGAGAGCTAACTATGGCTACACCTTC. Encoded protein: CASSQEGGRRANYGYTF.

This clone was recorded only once. The rearrangement uses TRBV15 and TRBJ2-3, with a tentative D call TRBD1 (6 bases). The CDR3 contains 17 residues. Germline CDR1 reads LNHNV; CDR2 reads YYDKDF (reference sequence). Deletions cut 0 bases from V and 0 bases from J, with 13 bases between. The CDR3 nucleotides read TGTGCCACCAGCAGAGATCGTCTAGGACAGAGCACAGATACGCAGTATTTT. As protein: CATSRDRLGQSTDTQYF. The full variable domain, in which reference TRBV15 and TRBJ2-3 provide the parts outside the CDR3, is DAMVIQNPRYQVTQFGKPVTLSCSQTLNHNVMYWYQQKSSQAPKLLFHYYDKDFNNEADTPDNFQSRRPNTSFCFLDIRSPGLGDTAMYLCATSRDRLGQSTDTQYFGPGTRLTVL.

This chain uses TRBV27 with TRBJ1-6; D gene uncertain. Trimming shortened V by 7 bases and J by 6 bases, and 13 bases separated the two germline ends. CDR3 length equals 14 residues. Germline V gene data show CDR1 as MNHEY and CDR2 as SMNVEV (reference sequence). This chain's CDR3 is CASKKGDINSPLHF. The CDR3 nucleotides are TGTGCCAGCAAGAAGGGAGATATTAATTCACCCCTCCACTTT.

This chain joins TRBV7-2 and TRBJ2-1; 11 bases line up with TRBD2. CDR3 length equals 15 residues. Germline loops: CDR1 SGHTA, CDR2 FQGNSA. The trim removed 2 bases at V and 5 bases at J, leaving 2 bases unmatched. CDR3 nucleotide sequence: TGTGCCAGCAGCTTAACTAGCGGGAGCCACAATGAGCAGTTCTTC. Residues: CASSLTSGSHNEQFF.

The J gene is TRBJ2-7, the V gene TRBV19; 9 nucleotides match TRBD2. Looked up from germline, CDR1 is LNHDA and CDR2 is SQIVND (reference sequence). The junction had 7 bases not matched to a gene; V was cut back by 4 bases and J by 6 bases. The CDR3 loop spans 14 amino acids. CDR3 bases: TGTGCCAGTAGTAGGCGGGAGGGCCAATTCGAGCAGTACTTC. It codes for CASSRREGQFEQYF.

The genes are TRBV6-5 and TRBJ2-1, with 9 positions matching TRBD1. Losses at the gene ends were 6 bases for V and 5 bases for J; bases not matched to a gene: 8. This CDR3 has 15 amino acids. The germline V gene has CDR1 MNHEY and CDR2 SVGAGI. CDR3 nucleotide sequence: TGTGCCAGCAGAAAACCGGGACAGGGCCACAATGAGCAGTTCTTC. Amino acids: CASRKPGQGHNEQFF.

The CDR3 DNA sequence: TGTGCCAGCAGCTCCCGACAGGGACCCTACGAGCAGTACTTC. It encodes CASSSRQGPYEQYF. The chain is built from TRBV5-4 and TRBJ2-7; 7 nucleotides agree with TRBD1. The CDR3 contains 14 residues. The V and J ends lost 3 bases and 2 bases, in that order; junction bases with no gene match: 5. Germline assignment: CDR1 SGHNT and CDR2 YYREEE (reference sequence).

The chain uses TRBV28 and TRBJ1-1, with 7 bases lining up with TRBD1. Trimming at V came to 6 bases and at J to 10 bases, leaving 5 bases not matched to a gene. The CDR3 is 11 amino acids. The V gene's germline CDR1 is MDHEN and CDR2 SYDVKM. CDR3 DNA sequence: TGTGCCAGCAGCACTCGGGACAGAGCTTTCTTT. Protein sequence: CASSTRDRAFF.

The rearrangement joins TRBV3-1 (or the pseudogene TRBV3-2) to TRBJ2-1, with TRBD2 as a possible D gene (6 bases). The CDR3 length is 15 residues. Germline CDR1 LGHDT, CDR2 YNNKEL (reference sequence). The V end was cut by 1 base, the J end by 6 bases, with 13 bases between. The CDR3 DNA reads TGTGCCAGCAGCCAAGTGGGACTGCAGGTCAATGAGCAGTTCTTC. It encodes CASSQVGLQVNEQFF.

J is TRBJ2-2 and V is TRBV30; D perhaps matches TRBD2 (5 bases). Germline assignment: CDR1 GTSNPN and CDR2 SVGIG (reference sequence). The V end lost 7 bases, the J end lost 6 bases, and 12 bases lay between the germline ends. CDR3 length: 12 residues. The CDR3 is CALPRGSGELFF. The CDR3 DNA follows: TGTGCCTTGCCCCGGGGATCCGGGGAGCTGTTTTTT.

The rearrangement uses TRBV2 and TRBJ2-7; TRBD2 is a possible D gene (6 bases). CDR3 length: 14 residues. V was cut by 8 bases and J by 3 bases, with 17 bases left in between. Germline CDR1 and CDR2: SNHLY and FYNNEI. The CDR3 is CASSRLEPHYEQYF. The DNA for the CDR3 is TGTGCCAGCTCTCGACTAGAACCCCACTACGAGCAGTACTTC.

The chain couples TRBV3-1 (or the pseudogene TRBV3-2) to TRBJ2-1; D not resolved. With 8 bases removed from V and 4 bases from J, the gap between germline ends came to 6 bases. CDR3 size: 11 residues. CDR1 is LGHDT, CDR2 YNNKEL, per germline (reference sequence). DNA of the CDR3: TGTGCCAGCTCAGCGTACAATGAGCAGTTCTTC. As protein: CASSAYNEQFF.

This chain links TRBV7-8 with TRBJ1-5; possible D gene TRBD1, 6 bases. The CDR3 contains 13 residues. In germline, CDR1 is SGHVS, CDR2 FQNEAQ. The V end lost 7 bases, the J end lost 4 bases, and 11 bases lay between the germline ends. CDR3 in amino acids: CASTLDRNQPQHF. The CDR3 DNA reads as TGTGCCAGCACCCTAGACAGGAATCAGCCCCAGCATTTT.

The chain joins TRBV29-1 to TRBJ1-6, with 7 bases identical to TRBD1. The CDR3 is made up of 13 amino acids. V trimming: 7 bases; J trimming: 5 bases; junction bases outside the gene matches: 5. Germline CDR1 and CDR2: SQVTM and ANQGSEA. In DNA form, the CDR3 reads TGCAGCGACGCCGGGACAGATAATTCACCCCTCCACTTT. Protein product: CSDAGTDNSPLHF.